This passage covers 4 T cell receptor beta chains from one sample sequenced in a study of shared clonotypes between healthy human individuals. Method: immunoSEQ multiplex PCR; TCRdb's copy keeps in-frame clones and lacks some. The sample carries 2 million to 2.5 million clones, over 85% recorded once. The sample taken for sequencing was naive CD4+ T cells from PBMCs. Subset meaning: CD45RA+ positively selected. The receptor source for this set is a young man in good health. Some clones in this sample may be carry-over from other donors' samples.

The CDR3 loop is CASSPNRGTDSNQPQHF. CDR3 nucleotide sequence: TGTGCCAGCAGTCCCAACAGGGGGACGGATAGCAATCAGCCCCAGCATTTT. This rearrangement joins TRBV2 to TRBJ1-5, with TRBD1 matching over 8 bases. The ends lost 5 bases at V and 0 bases at J; junction bases unmatched: 9. CDR1 and CDR2 (germline): SNHLY, FYNNEI. The CDR3 length is 17 residues.

The chain employs TRBV5-1 and TRBJ2-7; D assignment may be TRBD1 or TRBD2 (5 bases each). This CDR3 is built from 14 residues. CDR1 and CDR2 (germline): SGHRS, YFSETQ. V was cut by 0 bases and J by 2 bases, with 9 bases left in between. CDR3 sequence reads: CASSLGDGPYEQYF. The CDR3, as DNA: TGCGCCAGCAGCTTGGGGGACGGGCCCTACGAGCAGTACTTC.

The gene calls are TRBV9 and TRBJ2-2; 7 bases line up with TRBD1. Germline-derived CDR1 and CDR2 are SGDLS and YYNGEE. The V segment lost 3 bases and the J segment 4 bases; nucleotides outside the gene matches: 9. The CDR3 loop spans 16 amino acids. CDR3 residues: CASSGGVTGSTGELFF. The CDR3 DNA is TGTGCCAGCAGCGGAGGGGTGACAGGGAGCACCGGGGAGCTGTTTTTT.

The genes are TRBV5-1 and TRBJ2-5; maybe TRBD1 (6 bases). CDR3 length: 14 amino acids. Germline loops: CDR1 SGHRS, CDR2 YFSETQ. V lost 4 bases, J lost 1 base, and 11 bases lay in between. The CDR3 DNA is TGCGCCAGCAGCATAGGACAGAGCCAAGAGACCCAGTACTTC. Its protein is CASSIGQSQETQYF.